The 17 T cell receptor beta chains below were found in one sample sequenced in a study of blood T cell repertoires in COVID-19. Sequencing used immunoSEQ multiplex PCR; TCRdb keeps in-frame clones, though not all of them. Counted here are about 140,000 clones, roughly nine tenths occurring once; the ten biggest clones make up 2.5%. The specimen sequenced was peripheral blood. Receptor source: a human donor with COVID-19, enrolled during active disease. The donor label of this sample is uncertain.

The rearrangement links TRBV2 to TRBJ1-1; the D gene is possibly TRBD1 (6 bases). V was clipped by 1 base and J by 4 bases, with 16 bases between them. The CDR3 has 16 residues. Per germline, CDR1 SNHLY and CDR2 FYNNEI. The CDR3 reads CASSEVGGAAVTEAFF. In DNA, the CDR3 is TGTGCCAGCAGTGAAGTTGGGGGGGCGGCGGTCACTGAAGCTTTCTTT.

This chain connects TRBV30 to TRBJ1-3; D is unresolved. This CDR3 region has 12 residues. Deletions cut 3 bases from V and 4 bases from J, with 7 bases between. Germline V CDR1 and CDR2: GTSNPN, SVGIG (reference sequence). CDR3 sequence: CAWSERGNTIYF. CDR3 nucleotide sequence: TGTGCCTGGAGCGAACGGGGAAACACCATATATTTT.

The chain couples TRBV13 to TRBJ1-3; TRBD1 aligns across 7 bases. The trim removed 3 bases at V and 4 bases at J, leaving 6 bases unmatched. The CDR3 loop spans 15 amino acids. Germline CDR1 PRHDT, CDR2 FYEKMQ (reference sequence). The CDR3 reads CASSFRRGAGNTIYF. In DNA form, the CDR3 reads TGTGCCAGCAGCTTTCGCAGGGGGGCCGGAAACACCATATATTTT.

This clone has a single count. The chain has TRBV10-3 and TRBJ2-3; 8 positions match TRBD1. The CDR3 extends over 18 amino acids. Germline V lookup: CDR1 ENHRY, CDR2 SYGVKD. The V gene end was trimmed by 2 bases and the J gene end by 0 bases; junction bases not matched to a gene: 10. The CDR3 spells CAISEPTGTGPSTDTQYF. As DNA, the CDR3 is TGTGCCATCAGTGAGCCTACCGGGACAGGTCCTAGCACAGATACGCAGTATTTT.

This chain links TRBV7-7 with TRBJ2-5; D unclear. Germline V gives CDR1 SSHAT, CDR2 FNYEAQ (reference sequence). The CDR3 has 14 amino acids. Trimming took 11 bases from V and 2 from J, leaving 18 bases between them. The CDR3 spells CAATPPQAQETQYF. In DNA, the CDR3 is TGTGCCGCCACACCCCCCCAGGCTCAAGAGACCCAGTACTTC.

The chain uses TRBV15 and TRBJ1-1; D might be TRBD1 (5 bases). The CDR3 is 13 amino acids. With 5 bases removed from V and 3 bases from J, the gap between germline ends came to 10 bases. Looked up from germline, CDR1 is LNHNV and CDR2 is YYDKDF (reference sequence). In nucleotides, the CDR3 is TGTGCCACCAGCGCCCGGGGGTACACTGAAGCTTTCTTT. It specifies CATSARGYTEAFF.

The chain links TRBV11-3 to TRBJ1-1; D ambiguous. V shed 4 bases and J shed 8 bases, with 11 bases lying between them. Germline-derived CDR1 and CDR2 are SGHNT and YENEEA. This CDR3 has 12 amino acids. CDR3 sequence (DNA): TGTGCCAGCAGCTGGGAGGCTGGGGAAGCTTTCTTT. Protein: CASSWEAGEAFF.

The J gene is TRBJ2-2, the V gene TRBV5-8; D might be TRBD2 (5 bases). The CDR3 runs 15 residues. V was cut by 4 bases and J by 5 bases, with 15 bases left in between. Per germline, CDR1 SGHTS and CDR2 YDEGEE. The CDR3 spells CASSLRGYGTGELFF. The CDR3 DNA is TGTGCCAGCAGCCTTAGAGGGTACGGGACCGGGGAGCTGTTTTTT.

V is TRBV6-1 and J is TRBJ2-1, with 8 bases lining up with TRBD2. V was clipped by 3 bases and J by 5 bases; unmatched bases: 15. Germline CDR1 and CDR2: MNHNS and SASEGT. This CDR3 contains 18 residues. CDR3 nucleotides: TGTGCCAGCAGTGAGGATCTTCGGGAGGGGGGCACACACAATGAGCAGTTCTTC. This encodes CASSEDLREGGTHNEQFF.

V is TRBV5-1 and J is TRBJ2-2, with TRBD2 as a possible D gene (5 bases). This CDR3 has 16 amino acids. Trimming cost V 0 bases and J 0 bases, with 9 bases left between them. The germline V gene has CDR1 SGHRS and CDR2 YFSETQ. CDR3 nucleotide sequence: TGCGCCAGCAGCTTGGATCTAGCCGCGAACACCGGGGAGCTGTTTTTT. Amino acids: CASSLDLAANTGELFF.

In its sample, this clone was seen a few times. V is TRBV5-4 and J is TRBJ1-2; 8 nucleotides match TRBD1. The CDR3 length is 14 residues. With 4 bases clipped from V and 3 bases from J, the junction kept 5 bases outside the gene matches. Germline V gene lookup returns CDR1 SGHNT and CDR2 YYREEE (reference sequence). CDR3 loop: CASSPRDRYYGYTF. In DNA, the CDR3 is TGTGCCAGCAGCCCCCGGGACAGGTACTATGGCTACACCTTC.

The rearrangement links TRBV7-3 to TRBJ2-7, with 10 bases that match TRBD2. The CDR3 contains 13 residues. Germline values: CDR1 SGHTA, CDR2 FQGTGA. Unmatched junction bases numbered 2, after V lost 5 bases and J lost 4 bases. CDR3 DNA: TGTGCCAGCAGCCAGCGGGGGGGATACGAGCAGTACTTC. Translation: CASSQRGGYEQYF.

Only one count was recorded for this clone. This rearrangement joins TRBV19 to TRBJ2-4, with 10 nucleotides matching TRBD2. V dropped 4 bases and J dropped 1; count of bases not matched to a gene: 7. Per the germline V gene, CDR1 is LNHDA and CDR2 is SQIVND (reference sequence). The CDR3 sequence is 17 residues long. The CDR3 is CASSKRTSGGAKNIQYF. The DNA of the CDR3 is TGTGCCAGTAGTAAACGGACTAGCGGAGGGGCCAAAAACATTCAGTACTTC.

This chain links TRBV9 with TRBJ2-1; D possibly corresponds to TRBD2 (6 bases). Germline CDR1 reads SGDLS; CDR2 reads YYNGEE. There are 14 residues in the CDR3. V gave up 0 bases and J gave up 6 bases, with 10 bases separating them. The CDR3: CASSVGGGPNEQFF. As DNA, the CDR3 is TGTGCCAGCAGCGTAGGGGGAGGCCCCAATGAGCAGTTCTTC.

The sample holds one count of this clone. The rearrangement links TRBV13 to TRBJ2-7, with D maybe TRBD1 (5 bases). Germline V CDR1 and CDR2: PRHDT, FYEKMQ (reference sequence). V gave up 0 bases and J gave up 7 bases, with 19 bases separating them. The CDR3 covers 16 residues. The CDR3 DNA reads as TGTGCCAGCAGCTTAGGCTGGCAGGGCGCGGATAGGGAGCAGTACTTC. It encodes CASSLGWQGADREQYF.

The chain recombines TRBV7-9 with TRBJ2-1; TRBD2 matches 12 bases. The CDR3 loop spans 18 amino acids. The germline gives CDR1 SEHNR, CDR2 FQNEAQ (reference sequence). The V and J ends lost 1 base and 8 bases, in that order; junction bases with no gene match: 12. The CDR3 loop reads CASSLGRLAGAQRDEQFF. DNA for the CDR3: TGTGCCAGCAGCTTAGGCCGACTAGCGGGAGCCCAGAGGGATGAGCAGTTCTTC.

The chain employs TRBV5-1 and TRBJ1-6; possibly TRBD1 for D (6 bases). This CDR3 contains 15 residues. Germline assignment: CDR1 SGHRS and CDR2 YFSETQ. V was cut by 4 bases and J by 7 bases, with 15 bases left in between. The CDR3 bases are TGCGCCAGCAGCCCAAACAGGGAGGGGAATTCACCCCTCCACTTT. This gives the protein CASSPNREGNSPLHF.